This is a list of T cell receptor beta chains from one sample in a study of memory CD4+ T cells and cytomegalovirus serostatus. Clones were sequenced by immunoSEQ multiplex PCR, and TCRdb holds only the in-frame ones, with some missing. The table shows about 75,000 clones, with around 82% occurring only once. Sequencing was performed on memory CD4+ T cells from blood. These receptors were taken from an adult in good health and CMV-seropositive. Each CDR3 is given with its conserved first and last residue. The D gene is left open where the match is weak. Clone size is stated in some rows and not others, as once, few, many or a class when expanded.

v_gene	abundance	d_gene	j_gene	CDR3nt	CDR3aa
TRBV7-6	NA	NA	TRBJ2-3	TGTGCCAGCAGCTTAGCGGGGTTGAGGAGCGGGCAAGGTGGAGATACGCAGTATTTT	CASSLAGLRSGQGGDTQYF
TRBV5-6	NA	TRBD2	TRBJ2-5	TGTGCCAGCAGCTTATTGGGACTAGCGGGTGAAGAGACCCAGTACTTC	CASSLLGLAGEETQYF
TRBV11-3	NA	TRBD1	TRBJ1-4	TGTGCCAGCAGCCGCCGACAGGGGGGTAATGAAAAACTGTTTTTT	CASSRRQGGNEKLFF
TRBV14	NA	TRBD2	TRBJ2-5	TGTGCCAGCAGCTACCGTCCCAGCGGGAGTTTCCCTAATATGGAGACCCAGTACTTC	CASSYRPSGSFPNMETQYF
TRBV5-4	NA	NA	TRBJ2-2	TGTGCCAGCAGCTTGCAAAGCTCTCAGGTGGTCACCGGGGAGCTGTTTTTT	CASSLQSSQVVTGELFF
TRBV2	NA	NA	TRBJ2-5	TGTGCCAGCAGTGAAGTACAGAGGGCAAGGGAGACCCAGTACTTC	CASSEVQRARETQYF
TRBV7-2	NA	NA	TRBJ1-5	TGTGCCAGCAGCCAAGGGGGGGGGCAGCCCCAGCATTTT	CASSQGGGQPQHF
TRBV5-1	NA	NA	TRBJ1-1	TGCGCCAGCAGCTTGGGACAGACGAACACTGAAGCTTTCTTT	CASSLGQTNTEAFF
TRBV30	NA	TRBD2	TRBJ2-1	TGTGCCTGGGGCACCGGGACTAGCGGGAGTTGGGAGCAGTTCTTC	CAWGTGTSGSWEQFF
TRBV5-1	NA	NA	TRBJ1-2	TGCGCCAGCAGCCGTGAGGGTCAGAGCTATGGCTACACCTTC	CASSREGQSYGYTF
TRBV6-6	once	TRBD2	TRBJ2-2	TGTGCCAGCAGGGCGGGGGGGCCTTTAGACACCGGGGAGCTGTTTTTT	CASRAGGPLDTGELFF
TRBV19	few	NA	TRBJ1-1	TGTGCCAGTAGTCCCGAGGGGGGCCAGGCTTTCTTT	CASSPEGGQAFF
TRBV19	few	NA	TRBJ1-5	TGTGCCAGTAGTTCTAGGGGAGGGGACCAGCCCCAGCATTTT	CASSSRGGDQPQHF